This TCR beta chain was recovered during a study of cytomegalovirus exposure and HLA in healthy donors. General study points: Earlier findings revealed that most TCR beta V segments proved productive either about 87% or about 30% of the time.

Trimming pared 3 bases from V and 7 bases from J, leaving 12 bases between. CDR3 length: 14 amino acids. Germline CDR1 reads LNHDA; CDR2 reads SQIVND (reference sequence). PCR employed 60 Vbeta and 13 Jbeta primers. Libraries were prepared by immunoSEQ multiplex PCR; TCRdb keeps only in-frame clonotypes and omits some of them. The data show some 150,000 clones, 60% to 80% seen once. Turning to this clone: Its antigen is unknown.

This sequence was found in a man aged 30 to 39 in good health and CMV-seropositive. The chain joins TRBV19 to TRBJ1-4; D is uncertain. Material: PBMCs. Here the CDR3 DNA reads TGTGCCAGTAGTATCGGGGTAGGAAGTGAAAAACTGTTTTTT. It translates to CASSIGVGSEKLFF.